This T cell receptor (beta chain) was recorded in a study of identical twins. Study results and caveats: The abundant beta clonotypes from cord blood had fewer insertions, and memory repertoires had none of this. It was possible that invariant MAIT and iNKT cells partly confounded the zero-insertion analyses.

Template switching added a universal primer site, and cDNA bore unique molecular identifiers. TCRdb passed the 5' RACE reads through MiXCR, listing each CDR3 protein once. The table shows 420,000 or so distinct CDR3 sequences, with roughly 18% occurring only once. Germline V gene sequence: CDR1 LGHNA, CDR2 YSLEER. The CDR3 loop spans 17 amino acids. V lost 0 bases and J 2 bases, leaving 14 bases between the germline ends. In this sample, this clonotype turned up a few times. Its antigen is unidentified. This chain joins TRBV4-3 and TRBJ2-1, with D possibly being TRBD1 or TRBD2 (5 bases each). The TCR was taken from a man between 45 and 60 years old in good health. Sequenced sample: naive T cells sorted from blood. As DNA, the CDR3 is TGCGCCAGCAGCCAAGATGAGGGCAGGGTGGCCTACAATGAGCAGTTCTTC. This sequence encodes CASSQDEGRVAYNEQFF.